The 29 T cell receptor beta chains below all came from one sample that was sequenced in a study of vaccination and CD4 T cells after COVID-19 (dated 2022 in TCRdb). Their cognate antigens are unknown. Libraries were made using PCR. Instrument on record: Illumina iSeq 100. At the Johns Hopkins FTIC core, DNA from the cultured CD4+ T cells underwent TCR sequencing with the Oncomine TCR Beta short-read assay. The QIAamp micro DNA kit was used to extract genomic DNA from the cultured CD4+ T cells. TCRdb handled the public reads itself, with Q25 trimming in fastp and clone calling in MiXCR, and kept productive beta chains. Rows are combined by CDR3 protein, so each entry shows the most common genes and DNA. The sample contains 9,000 to 13,000 distinct CDR3 sequences, approximately 30% of them found a single time. The ten largest clones represent approximately 15% of the sample. Per the publication, the treatment or condition label means: roughly 11-day PBMC culture with coronavirus spike peptide pools or control peptides (ViraFEST assay). CD4+ T cells from unexposed donors were collected before the COVID-19 pandemic (2011-2018).

Sequenced input: CD4+ T cells from blood, cultured in vitro. The receptor set was obtained from a human donor in good health.

By sample fraction, this clonotype is medium-sized. V is TRBV15 and J is TRBJ1-1, with D hard to call. V was shortened by 5 bases and J by 5 bases, with 15 bases between the two germline ends. This CDR3 spans 14 amino acids. The germline CDR1 and CDR2 sequences are LNHNV and YYDKDF (reference sequence). The CDR3 nucleotides read TGTGCCACCAGCGCCCCACCCACGGGGACTGAAGCTTTCTTT. This sequence encodes CATSAPPTGTEAFF.

V usage is TRBV20-1 and J usage is TRBJ1-4; TRBD1 matches at 9 bases. J lost 0 bases, V lost 0 bases, and 8 bases had no gene match. The CDR3 contains 18 residues. Germline loops: CDR1 DFQATT, CDR2 SNEGSKA (reference sequence). The DNA of the CDR3 is TGCAGTGCTAGAGACCTTGGACAGGGGACGACAACTAATGAAAAACTGTTTTTT. This translates into CSARDLGQGTTTNEKLFF.

V gene TRBV20-1 combines with J gene TRBJ1-1; D possibly corresponds to TRBD1 (5 bases). CDR1 and CDR2 from the germline V gene are DFQATT and SNEGSKA (reference sequence). Between the trimmed V and J ends, which lost 0 bases and 0 bases, there was a span of 11 bases. The CDR3 length is 15 residues. Here the CDR3 DNA reads TGCAGTGCTAGAGATGGGAGACAGTTGAACACTGAAGCTTTCTTT. This encodes CSARDGRQLNTEAFF.

The CDR3 protein is CASSTRPGEGSYNSPLHF. CDR3 DNA: TGTGCCAGCAGCACACGACCGGGCGAGGGCTCCTATAATTCACCCCTCCACTTT. The V and J genes are TRBV7-8 and TRBJ1-6; no clear D gene. Germline V gene lookup returns CDR1 SGHVS and CDR2 FQNEAQ. Trimming shortened V by 5 bases and J by 0 bases, and 17 bases separated the two germline ends. This CDR3 is 18 amino acids long.

V gene TRBV20-1 combines with J gene TRBJ2-1; TRBD1 is a possible D gene (6 bases). With 3 bases removed from V and 0 bases from J, the gap between germline ends came to 18 bases. There are 17 residues in the CDR3. Germline V CDR1 and CDR2: DFQATT, SNEGSKA (reference sequence). DNA for the CDR3: TGCAGTGCTAGGGTTGGGGGCTGGAGGAGCTCCTACAATGAGCAGTTCTTC. It codes for CSARVGGWRSSYNEQFF.

The genes are TRBV7-2 and TRBJ2-7; 10 bases align to TRBD1. Germline loops: CDR1 SGHTA, CDR2 FQGNSA. This CDR3 comprises 14 residues. V trimming: 5 bases; J trimming: 3 bases; junction bases outside the gene matches: 4. CDR3 sequence (DNA): TGTGCCAGCAGCCTCCGGGACAGGGGCTACGAGCAGTACTTC. Translation: CASSLRDRGYEQYF. Full variable domain (outside the CDR3, taken from reference TRBV7-2 and TRBJ2-7): GAGVSQSPSNKVTEKGKDVELRCDPISGHTALYWYRQSLGQGLEFLIYFQGNSAPDKSGLPSDRFSAERTGGSVSTLTIQRTQQEDSAVYLCASSLRDRGYEQYFGPGTRLTVT.

CDR3 nucleotide sequence: TGCAGTGCTAGAGACGAGAACTATGGCTACACCTTC. This sequence encodes CSARDENYGYTF. The chain recombines TRBV20-1 with TRBJ1-2, with no clear D. Germline loops: CDR1 DFQATT, CDR2 SNEGSKA (reference sequence). The CDR3 is 12 residues long. V was cut by 0 bases and J by 2 bases, with 4 bases left in between.

The chain joins TRBV10-2 to TRBJ2-3, with 15 positions matching TRBD2. Trimming cost V 4 bases and J 0 bases; bases outside gene matches: 14. Germline V gene lookup returns CDR1 WSHSY and CDR2 SAAADI. CDR3 size: 21 residues. DNA of the CDR3: TGCGCCAGCAGTGTACCGGGACTAGCGGGAGGTCCTACCACTAGCACAGATACGCAGTATTTT. Protein product: CASSVPGLAGGPTTSTDTQYF.

This chain links TRBV21-1 with TRBJ2-7. TRBV21-1 is annotated as a pseudogene. This CDR3 is 14 amino acids long. Here the CDR3 reads CASNLKGSSYEQYF. Written as DNA, the CDR3 is TGTGCCAGCAACCTTAAGGGAAGCTCCTACGAGCAGTACTTC.

The V call is TRBV12-3 or TRBV12-4, the J call TRBJ1-2; 8 bases map to TRBD1. The CDR3 consists of 13 residues. Trimming cost V 4 bases and J 9 bases; bases outside gene matches: 7. CDR3 DNA sequence: TGTGCCAGCAGTTATACGACAGGGGCCAGCTACACCTTC. It specifies CASSYTTGASYTF.

This sequence joins TRBV20-1 and TRBJ1-5, with D perhaps matching TRBD1 (5 bases). Germline V gene lookup returns CDR1 DFQATT and CDR2 SNEGSKA (reference sequence). Trimming left V 3 bases short and J 2 bases short, with 14 bases between. CDR3 length equals 15 residues. The CDR3 region has the DNA TGCAGTGCTAGGTCCCATGGGGGGGGCAATCAGCCCCAGCATTTT. Its translation is CSARSHGGGNQPQHF.

The chain employs TRBV2 and TRBJ2-2; 11 bases fit TRBD2. V shed 6 bases, J shed 5 bases, and the junction held 11 bases outside the gene matches. The CDR3 runs 17 residues. Germline-derived CDR1 and CDR2 are SNHLY and FYNNEI. CDR3 sequence (DNA): TGTGCCAGCAGACGAACTAGCGGGAGCCTCGGAACCGGGGAGCTGTTTTTT. This codes for CASRRTSGSLGTGELFF.

This rearrangement joins TRBV6-2 or TRBV6-3 to TRBJ2-3, with 7 bases aligning to TRBD1. J was trimmed by 0 bases and V by 6 bases; bases with no gene match: 6. CDR3 length equals 15 residues. Germline V CDR1 and CDR2: MNHEY, SVGEGT. Here the CDR3 reads CASSQDRPSTDTQYF. The CDR3 DNA sequence: TGTGCCAGCAGCCAGGACAGGCCAAGCACAGATACGCAGTATTTT.

The rearrangement uses TRBV28 and TRBJ1-2; no clear D gene. V was shortened by 1 base and J by 4 bases, with 7 bases between the two germline ends. CDR1 and CDR2 from the germline V gene are MDHEN and SYDVKM. The CDR3 is 13 residues long. CDR3 coding DNA: TGTGCCAGCAGTTTATCGGCCTCCTATGGCTACACCTTC. Amino acid sequence: CASSLSASYGYTF.

This clonotype is labeled medium-sized. The chain recombines TRBV20-1 with TRBJ1-1, with no clear D. The germline gives CDR1 DFQATT, CDR2 SNEGSKA (reference sequence). V was pared by 7 bases and J by 7 bases, with 13 bases between. CDR3 size: 11 residues. CDR3 loop: CSVGRIDEAFF. The CDR3 nucleotides are TGCAGTGTAGGCAGGATTGATGAAGCTTTCTTT.

The rearrangement joins TRBV19 to TRBJ2-1; D gene ambiguous. V gave up 6 bases and J gave up 8 bases, with 5 bases separating them. This CDR3 contains 10 residues. Germline loops: CDR1 LNHDA, CDR2 SQIVND (reference sequence). CDR3 sequence (DNA): TGTGCCAGTAGGCCCTATGAGCAGTTCTTC. This codes for CASRPYEQFF.

This clonotype was found once. This chain connects TRBV7-3 to TRBJ1-1; 7 positions match TRBD1. Unmatched junction bases numbered 15, after V lost 1 base and J lost 4 bases. Germline V gene lookup returns CDR1 SGHTA and CDR2 FQGTGA. The CDR3 contains 18 residues. The CDR3 loop is CASSLIAVSSQGSTEAFF. CDR3 DNA: TGTGCCAGCAGCTTAATTGCAGTCTCATCACAGGGGTCCACTGAAGCTTTCTTT.

The chain is built from TRBV7-8 and TRBJ2-1; D remains unclear. The germline V gene encodes CDR1 SGHVS and CDR2 FQNEAQ. Trimming stripped 1 base from V and 2 bases from J, with 6 bases between. The CDR3 length is 14 residues. CDR3 sequence (DNA): TGTGCCAGCAGCTTAGAGGCTACCTACAATGAGCAGTTCTTC. Amino acids: CASSLEATYNEQFF.

The chain has TRBV2 and TRBJ1-6, with 9 bases matching TRBD1. The germline V gene has CDR1 SNHLY and CDR2 FYNNEI. Trimming took 7 bases from V and 5 from J; bases not matched to a gene: 12. The CDR3 runs to 17 residues. Written as DNA, the CDR3 is TGTGCCAGCACCGAGGGGGACAGGGTCTGGAATAATTCACCCCTCCACTTT. Translation: CASTEGDRVWNNSPLHF. The whole variable domain, filled in from reference TRBV2 and TRBJ1-6, reads EPEVTQTPSHQVTQMGQEVILRCVPISNHLYFYWYRQILGQKVEFLVSFYNNEISEKSEIFDDQFSVERPDGSNFTLKIRSTKLEDSAMYFCASTEGDRVWNNSPLHFGNGTRLTVT.

Points on this clonotype: Compared with germline, one end of the junction differs, possibly owing to a read error. J is TRBJ1-1 and V is TRBV30; 9 bases align to TRBD1. The CDR3 consists of 12 residues. Per the germline V gene, CDR1 is GTSNPN and CDR2 is SVGIG (reference sequence). Written as DNA, the CDR3 is TGTGCCTCGATTGGGGTTCGGGACAGGGAATTATTT. It yields the protein CASIGVRDRELF.

J is TRBJ2-5 and V is TRBV7-8; D remains unclear. The germline CDR1 and CDR2 sequences are SGHVS and FQNEAQ. V gave up 1 base and J gave up 5 bases, with 11 bases separating them. The CDR3 has 14 residues. DNA for the CDR3: TGTGCCAGCAGCTTAGACACTCCTTGGGAGACCCAGTACTTC. It translates to CASSLDTPWETQYF.

The chain has TRBV28 and TRBJ1-6, with a tentative D call TRBD1 (5 bases). Germline-derived CDR1 and CDR2 are MDHEN and SYDVKM. This CDR3 has 14 residues. With 8 bases removed from V and 4 bases from J, the gap between germline ends came to 12 bases. The CDR3 sequence: CASGRQLYNSPLHF. The CDR3 DNA follows: TGTGCCAGCGGACGACAGTTGTATAATTCACCCCTCCACTTT.

This clonotype was counted a few times. The chain is built from TRBV20-1 and TRBJ2-7, with 14 bases that match TRBD2. CDR1 is DFQATT, CDR2 SNEGSKA, per germline (reference sequence). The CDR3 runs to 17 residues. Trimming removed 1 base from V and 3 bases from J; junction bases left unmatched: 8. The CDR3 DNA reads TGCAGTGCTAGAGCTAGGGGGGGACTAGCGGGAGTCTACGAGCAGTACTTC. Translated, it gives CSARARGGLAGVYEQYF.

The genes are TRBV29-1 and TRBJ2-3, with TRBD2 as a possible D gene (5 bases). V was shortened by 5 bases and J by 5 bases, with 11 bases between the two germline ends. This CDR3 is built from 12 residues. Per the germline V gene, CDR1 is SQVTM and CDR2 is ANQGSEA. CDR3 in DNA: TGCAGCGTTAATGAGGGAGTAGATACGCAGTATTTT. Protein product: CSVNEGVDTQYF.

This chain connects TRBV5-1 to TRBJ2-3; D possibly uses TRBD1 or TRBD2 (5 bases each). Germline-derived CDR1 and CDR2 are SGHRS and YFSETQ. This CDR3 region has 15 residues. The ends were cut back, 0 bases at V and 0 bases at J, with 8 bases in the middle. CDR3 protein: CASSLGDVSTDTQYF. CDR3 nucleotide sequence: TGCGCCAGCAGCTTGGGGGACGTAAGCACAGATACGCAGTATTTT.

The rearrangement joins TRBV4-2 to TRBJ2-3; perhaps TRBD2 as D (5 bases). CDR3 length: 15 amino acids. V gave up 3 bases and J gave up 0 bases, with 10 bases separating them. The germline V gene has CDR1 LGHNA and CDR2 YNFKEQ. The CDR3 coding sequence is TGTGCCAGCAGCCAGGCGGGCGCTAGCACAGATACGCAGTATTTT. Protein: CASSQAGASTDTQYF.

The chain links TRBV4-3 to TRBJ2-5, with D possibly being TRBD1 (5 bases). Germline V gene data show CDR1 as LGHNA and CDR2 as YSLEER. Trimming removed 1 base at V and 0 bases at J, with 9 bases between. CDR3 length equals 15 residues. The CDR3 loop is CASSQVGHYQETQYF. In DNA form, the CDR3 reads TGCGCCAGCAGCCAAGTTGGACACTACCAAGAGACCCAGTACTTC.

This chain links TRBV7-9 with TRBJ2-1; D gene uncertain. With 4 bases removed from V and 5 bases from J, the gap between germline ends came to 6 bases. Germline CDR1 reads SEHNR; CDR2 reads FQNEAQ (reference sequence). There are 12 residues in the CDR3. CDR3 DNA: TGTGCCAGCAGCTCCCCGCACAATGAGCAGTTCTTC. As protein: CASSSPHNEQFF.

The J gene is TRBJ2-5, the V gene TRBV7-2; D is ambiguous. Germline lookup yields CDR1 SGHTA and CDR2 FQGNSA. V lost 1 base and J 2 bases, leaving 11 bases between the germline ends. The CDR3 spans 15 residues. Written as DNA, the CDR3 is TGTGCCAGCAGCTTAGACCAGACTGTTCAAGAGACCCAGTACTTC. This gives the protein CASSLDQTVQETQYF.